This T cell receptor (beta chain) was observed in a study of Ad26.COV2.S vaccination and SARS-CoV-2 variants. About the research overall: Donor joined the COV1001 Ad26.COV2.S trial arm. Study-level results: There was reportedly substantial breadth in spike-specific CD8+ and CD4+ T cell responses after vaccination.

This CDR3 contains 13 residues. Germline assignment: CDR1 GTSNPN and CDR2 SVGIG (reference sequence). V lost 5 bases to trimming and J lost 2 bases, with 7 bases between them. Generated by immunoSEQ multiplex PCR, the TCRdb table keeps only in-frame clones and is missing some. This sample yields roughly 700,000 clones, of which more than 70% are seen a single time; around 1.4% belongs to the top ten. Regarding this clone: Its specificity is not known.

Treatment specified: roughly 19 received Ad26.COV2.S at low or high dose, single or two shots; about 5 received placebo; per-sample allocation not given. The samples were gathered on day 63 after the first injection of vaccine or placebo. Expressing Wuhan-strain SARS-CoV-2 spike, an Ad26 vector served as the vaccine. The specimen was peripheral blood, collected in a trial of Ad26.COV2.S vaccine versus placebo. This TCR derives from a person aged 18-60 years who received the Ad26.COV2.S COVID-19 vaccine or a placebo. This chain joins TRBV30 and TRBJ2-6, with D perhaps matching TRBD2 (5 bases). CDR3 in amino acids: CAWREAGANVLTF. CDR3 DNA sequence: TGTGCCTGGCGGGAAGCTGGGGCCAACGTCCTGACTTTC. The full variable domain, with the rest looked up from reference TRBV30 and TRBJ2-6, is SQTIHQWPATLVQPVGSPLSLECTVEGTSNPNLYWYRQAAGRGLQLLFYSVGIGQISSEVPQNLSASRPQDRQFILSSKKLLLSDSGFYLCAWREAGANVLTFGAGSRLTVL.